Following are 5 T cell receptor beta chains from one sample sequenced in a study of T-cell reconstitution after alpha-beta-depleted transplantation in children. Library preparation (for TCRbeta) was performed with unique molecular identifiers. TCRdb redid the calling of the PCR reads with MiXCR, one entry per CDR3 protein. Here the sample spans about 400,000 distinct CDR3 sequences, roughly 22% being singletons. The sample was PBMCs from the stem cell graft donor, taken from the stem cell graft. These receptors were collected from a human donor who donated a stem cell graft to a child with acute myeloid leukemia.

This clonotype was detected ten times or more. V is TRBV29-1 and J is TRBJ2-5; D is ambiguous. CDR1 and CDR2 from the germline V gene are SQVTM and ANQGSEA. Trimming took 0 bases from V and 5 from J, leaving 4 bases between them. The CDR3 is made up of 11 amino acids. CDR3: CSVEDGETQYF. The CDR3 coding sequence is TGCAGCGTTGAAGACGGGGAGACCCAGTACTTC.

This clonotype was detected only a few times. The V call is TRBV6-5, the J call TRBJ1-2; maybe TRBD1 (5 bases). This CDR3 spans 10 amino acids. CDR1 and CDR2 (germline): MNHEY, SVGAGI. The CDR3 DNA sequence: TGTGGGGACGATAACTATGGCTACACCTTC. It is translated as CGDDNYGYTF.

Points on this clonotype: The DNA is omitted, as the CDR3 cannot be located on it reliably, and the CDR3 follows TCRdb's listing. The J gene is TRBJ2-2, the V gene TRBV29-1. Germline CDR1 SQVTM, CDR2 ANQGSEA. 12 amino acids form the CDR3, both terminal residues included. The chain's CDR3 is CSVEFGNGELFF.

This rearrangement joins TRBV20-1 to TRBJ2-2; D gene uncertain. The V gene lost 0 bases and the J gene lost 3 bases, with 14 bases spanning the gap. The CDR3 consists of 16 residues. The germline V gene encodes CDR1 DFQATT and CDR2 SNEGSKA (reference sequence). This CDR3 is CSARDPTNWYTGELFF. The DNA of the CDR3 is TGCAGTGCTAGAGATCCTACAAACTGGTACACCGGGGAGCTGTTTTTT.

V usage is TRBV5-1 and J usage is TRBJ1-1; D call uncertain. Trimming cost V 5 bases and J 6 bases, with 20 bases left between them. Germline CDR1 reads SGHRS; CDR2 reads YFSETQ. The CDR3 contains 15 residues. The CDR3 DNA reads TGCGCCAGCAGATCTTCCTCCGGGGTCGCCTCTGAAGCTTTCTTT. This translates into CASRSSSGVASEAFF. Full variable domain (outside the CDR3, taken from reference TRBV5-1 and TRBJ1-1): KAGVTQTPRYLIKTRGQQVTLSCSPISGHRSVSWYQQTPGQGLQFLFEYFSETQRNKGNFPGRFSGRQFSNSRSEMNVSTLELGDSALYLCASRSSSGVASEAFFGQGTRLTVV.